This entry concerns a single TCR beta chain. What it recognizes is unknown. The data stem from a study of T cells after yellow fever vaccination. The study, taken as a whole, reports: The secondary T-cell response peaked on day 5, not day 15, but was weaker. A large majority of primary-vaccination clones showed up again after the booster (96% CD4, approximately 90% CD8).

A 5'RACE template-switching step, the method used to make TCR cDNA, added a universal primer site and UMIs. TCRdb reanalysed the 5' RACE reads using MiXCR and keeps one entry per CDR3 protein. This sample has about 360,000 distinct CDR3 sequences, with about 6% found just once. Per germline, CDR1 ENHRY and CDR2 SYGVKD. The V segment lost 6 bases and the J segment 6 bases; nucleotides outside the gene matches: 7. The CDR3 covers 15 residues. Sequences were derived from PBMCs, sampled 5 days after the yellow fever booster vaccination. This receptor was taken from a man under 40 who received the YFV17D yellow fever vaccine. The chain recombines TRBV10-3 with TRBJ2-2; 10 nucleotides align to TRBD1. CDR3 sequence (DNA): TGTGCCATCAGCAGGGACAGGGGAACGGCCGGGGAGCTGTTTTTT. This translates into CAISRDRGTAGELFF.